A selection of T cell receptor beta chains follows, all from one sample in a study of T-cell reconstitution after alpha-beta-depleted transplantation in children. Via MiXCR, TCRdb re-called the PCR reads, giving one row per CDR3 protein. The table lists 200,000 to 250,000 distinct CDR3 sequences, 8.5% to 10% of them singletons. This material consisted of PBMCs from the stem cell graft donor, taken from the stem cell graft. These receptors were collected from a human donor who donated a stem cell graft to a child with acute lymphoblastic leukemia. Each CDR3 is given with its conserved first and last residue. The D gene is left open where the match is weak. Size is omitted from some rows. Given values are once, few, many or a class for expanded clones.

clone_size j_call d_call v_call cdr3_nt cdr3_aa
NA TRBJ1-1 NA TRBV6-1 TGTGCCAGCATCGGGGGCGGGAACACTGAAGCTTTCTTT CASIGGGNTEAFF
many TRBJ1-5 TRBD1 TRBV7-2 TGTGCCAGCAGCTCTCGACAGGGCTCTGGTCAGCCCCAGCATTTT CASSSRQGSGQPQHF
few TRBJ2-2 TRBD2 TRBV13 TGTGCCAGCAGCCAGGCTCGGACTAGCGGGGCTACCGGGGAGCTGTTTTTT CASSQARTSGATGELFF
NA TRBJ2-7 TRBD1 TRBV27 TGTGCCAGCAGTCAACGGGACAGAATAATGGTCGAGCAGTACTTC CASSQRDRIMVEQYF
many TRBJ1-4 NA TRBV20-1 TGCAGTGCTAGTCTTGGCAGAGTTACTGAAAAACTGTTTTTT CSASLGRVTEKLFF
NA TRBJ1-5 NA TRBV20-1 TGCAGTGTAAAAAAGGACAGAGGAATCAATCAGCCCCAGCATTTT CSVKKDRGINQPQHF
NA TRBJ1-3 NA TRBV7-9 TGTGCCAGCAGCTTAGCATCAGGGGAGGCGGGAAACACCATATATTTT CASSLASGEAGNTIYF
few TRBJ2-3 NA TRBV4-3 TGCGCCAGCAGCCAAGCTCCCACGGATACGCAGTATTTT CASSQAPTDTQYF
many TRBJ2-7 NA TRBV6-1 TGTGCCAGCAGTGAGGGGTACGAGCAGTACTTC CASSEGYEQYF
many TRBJ1-1 TRBD1 TRBV5-1 TGCGCCAGCAGCTCAGACAGGGATACTGAAGCTTTCTTT CASSSDRDTEAFF
many TRBJ2-5 NA TRBV11-2 TGTGCCAGCAGCTTATGGGGGACCCAGTACTTC CASSLWGTQYF
NA TRBJ2-6 TRBD1 TRBV12-3/TRBV12-4 TGTGCCAGTATGTCCAATCCGGGACAGGGTCTGACTGGGGCCAACGTCCTGACTTTC CASMSNPGQGLTGANVLTF
NA TRBJ2-3 NA TRBV12-3/TRBV12-4 TGTGCCAGCAGCGACCAGACTAGGATTGGCACAGATACGCAGTATTTT CASSDQTRIGTDTQYF
NA TRBJ2-5 TRBD1 TRBV7-9 TGTGCCAGCAGGGATCACAGGGGTGAGACCCAGTACTTC CASRDHRGETQYF
few TRBJ1-1 NA TRBV27 TGTGCCAGCAGACCTTACAGGGAGAACACTGAAGCTTTCTTT CASRPYRENTEAFF
many TRBJ2-2 NA TRBV18 TGTGCCAGCTCAGGGGGACAGAACACCGGGGAGCTGTTTTTT CASSGGQNTGELFF
NA TRBJ2-1 NA TRBV6-5 TGTGCCAGCAGTTACGCCGGCGTGGGGAACAATGAGCAGTTCTTC CASSYAGVGNNEQFF
NA TRBJ1-1 TRBD1 TRBV11-2 TGTGCCAGCAGCTTAGGGGCAGGGGGCGCGACTGAAGCTTTCTTT CASSLGAGGATEAFF
few TRBJ1-2 NA TRBV24-1 TGTGCCACCAGTGATTCCGGAGGGATCTATGGCTACACCTTC CATSDSGGIYGYTF
NA TRBJ1-5 TRBD1 TRBV27 TGTGCCAGCAGTTTTGGACAGGGTCATCAGCCCCAGCATTTT CASSFGQGHQPQHF
few TRBJ2-3 NA TRBV20-1 TGCAGTGCTAGCCACAGGACCGGGACAGATACGCAGTATTTT CSASHRTGTDTQYF
many TRBJ2-2 TRBD1 TRBV5-6 TGTGCCAGCAGCCCTGGACAGGGGGAAGTGACCGGGGAGCTGTTTTTT CASSPGQGEVTGELFF
many TRBJ1-2 NA TRBV5-1 TGCGCCAGCAGCATGGAGGAGCTTGCTGGCTACACCTTC CASSMEELAGYTF
few TRBJ2-2 TRBD1 TRBV12-3/TRBV12-4 TGTGCCAGCAGTTCGGTGAAGGGACAGGGGGCTGTCGGGGAGCTGTTTTTT CASSSVKGQGAVGELFF
NA TRBJ2-3 NA TRBV3-1 TGTGCCAGCAGCCAGGGGGGCAGCTCAGATACGCAGTATTTT CASSQGGSSDTQYF
many TRBJ2-2 NA TRBV5-1 TGCGCCAGCAGCTTTGGCAAATCCACCGGGGAGCTGTTTTTT CASSFGKSTGELFF
many TRBJ2-5 TRBD2 TRBV5-6 TGTGCCAGCAGCTTGGCCGGCGGGGGATATCAAGAGACCCAGTACTTC CASSLAGGGYQETQYF
few TRBJ1-6 NA TRBV7-2 TGTGCCAGCAGCTTAGTTCCGGCAGGGGATAATTCACCCCTCCACTTT CASSLVPAGDNSPLHF
many TRBJ2-3 TRBD1 TRBV28 TGTGCCAGCAGAGGGGGCGCCCCAGATACGCAGTATTTT CASRGGAPDTQYF
NA TRBJ2-3 NA TRBV10-3 TGTGCCATCCGGGCGGGGAGCACAGATACGCAGTATTTT CAIRAGSTDTQYF
few TRBJ2-4 TRBD1 TRBV2 TGTGCCAGCAGAGGGGACAGGGAAAACATTCAGTACTTC CASRGDRENIQYF
few TRBJ1-2 NA TRBV4-1 TGCGCCAGCAGCCAAGATCGGGTCAGGGATGGCTACACCTTC CASSQDRVRDGYTF